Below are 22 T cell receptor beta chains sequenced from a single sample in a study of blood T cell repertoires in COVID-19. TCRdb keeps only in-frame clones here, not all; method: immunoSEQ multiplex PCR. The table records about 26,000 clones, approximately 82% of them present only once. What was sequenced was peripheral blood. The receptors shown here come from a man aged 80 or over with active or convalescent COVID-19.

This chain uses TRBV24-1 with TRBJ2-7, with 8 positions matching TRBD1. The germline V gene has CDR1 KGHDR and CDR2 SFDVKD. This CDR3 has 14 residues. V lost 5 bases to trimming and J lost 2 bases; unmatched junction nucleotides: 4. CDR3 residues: CATSARDRTYEQYF. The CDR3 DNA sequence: TGTGCCACCAGTGCCCGGGACAGGACCTACGAGCAGTACTTC.

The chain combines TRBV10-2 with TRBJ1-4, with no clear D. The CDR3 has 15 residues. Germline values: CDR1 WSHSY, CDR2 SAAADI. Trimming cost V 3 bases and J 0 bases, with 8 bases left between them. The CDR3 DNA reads TGCGCCAGCAGTGATCTCGGTGCAACTAATGAAAAACTGTTTTTT. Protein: CASSDLGATNEKLFF.

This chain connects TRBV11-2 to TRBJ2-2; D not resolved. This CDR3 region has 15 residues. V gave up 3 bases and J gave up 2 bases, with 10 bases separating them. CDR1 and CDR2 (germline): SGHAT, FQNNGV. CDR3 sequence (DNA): TGTGCCAGCAGCTTCAAGGCGGCTAACACCGGGGAGCTGTTTTTT. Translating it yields CASSFKAANTGELFF.

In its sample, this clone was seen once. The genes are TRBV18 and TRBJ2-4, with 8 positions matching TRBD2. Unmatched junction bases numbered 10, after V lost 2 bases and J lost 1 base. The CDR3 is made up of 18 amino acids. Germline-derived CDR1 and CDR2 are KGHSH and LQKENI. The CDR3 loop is CASSPTPGGPGAKNIQYF. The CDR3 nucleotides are TGTGCCAGCTCACCAACACCGGGGGGGCCCGGGGCCAAAAACATTCAGTACTTC.

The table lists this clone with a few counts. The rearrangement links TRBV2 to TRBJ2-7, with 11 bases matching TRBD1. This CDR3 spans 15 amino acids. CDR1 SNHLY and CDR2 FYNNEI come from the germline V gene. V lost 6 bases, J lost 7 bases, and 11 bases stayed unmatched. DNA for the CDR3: TGTGCCAGCAGGTCCCCCGGACAGGGGGCAGGGGAGCAGTACTTC. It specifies CASRSPGQGAGEQYF.

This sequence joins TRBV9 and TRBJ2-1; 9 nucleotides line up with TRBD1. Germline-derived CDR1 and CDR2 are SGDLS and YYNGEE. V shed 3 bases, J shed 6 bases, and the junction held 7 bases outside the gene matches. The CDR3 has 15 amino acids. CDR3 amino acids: CASSGGTGLGNEQFF. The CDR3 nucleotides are TGTGCCAGCAGCGGAGGGACAGGGCTCGGCAATGAGCAGTTCTTC.

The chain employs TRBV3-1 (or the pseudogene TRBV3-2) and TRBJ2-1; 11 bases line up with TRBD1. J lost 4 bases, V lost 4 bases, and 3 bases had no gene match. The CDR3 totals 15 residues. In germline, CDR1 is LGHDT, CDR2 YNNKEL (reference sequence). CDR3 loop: CASSPGQGGYNEQFF. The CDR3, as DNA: TGTGCCAGCAGCCCGGGACAGGGGGGTTACAATGAGCAGTTCTTC.

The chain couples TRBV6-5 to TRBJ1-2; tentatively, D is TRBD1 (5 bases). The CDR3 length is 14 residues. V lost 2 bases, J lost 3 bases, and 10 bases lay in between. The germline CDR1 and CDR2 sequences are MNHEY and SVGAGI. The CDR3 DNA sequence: TGTGCCAGCAGTTACGTCAGGGAAGACTATGGCTACACCTTC. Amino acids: CASSYVREDYGYTF.

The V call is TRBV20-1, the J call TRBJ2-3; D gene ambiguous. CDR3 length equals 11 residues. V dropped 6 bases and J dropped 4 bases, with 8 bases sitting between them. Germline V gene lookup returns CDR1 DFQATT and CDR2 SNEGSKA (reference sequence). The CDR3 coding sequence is TGCAGTGCGCGTAAGTCAGATACGCAGTATTTT. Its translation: CSARKSDTQYF.

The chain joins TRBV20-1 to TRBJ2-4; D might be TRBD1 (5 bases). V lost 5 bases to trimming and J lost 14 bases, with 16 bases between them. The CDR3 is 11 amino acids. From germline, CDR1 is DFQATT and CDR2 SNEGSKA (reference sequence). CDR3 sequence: CSASLRQIKYF. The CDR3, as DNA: TGCAGTGCTTCCCTTCGACAGATTAAGTACTTC.

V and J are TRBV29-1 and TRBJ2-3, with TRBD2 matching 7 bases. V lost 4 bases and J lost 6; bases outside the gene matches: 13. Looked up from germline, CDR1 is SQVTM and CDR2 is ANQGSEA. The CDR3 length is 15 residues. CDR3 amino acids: CSVVTWEGTGDTQYF. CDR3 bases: TGCAGCGTTGTCACGTGGGAGGGTACGGGGGATACGCAGTATTTT.

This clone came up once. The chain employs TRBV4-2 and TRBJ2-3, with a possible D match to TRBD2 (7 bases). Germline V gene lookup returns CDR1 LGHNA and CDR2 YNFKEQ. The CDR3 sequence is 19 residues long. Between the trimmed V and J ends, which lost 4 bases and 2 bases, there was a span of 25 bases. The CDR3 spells CASSRVRGGEGGFTDTQYF. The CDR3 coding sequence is TGTGCCAGCAGCCGGGTGAGAGGCGGGGAGGGGGGGTTCACAGATACGCAGTATTTT.

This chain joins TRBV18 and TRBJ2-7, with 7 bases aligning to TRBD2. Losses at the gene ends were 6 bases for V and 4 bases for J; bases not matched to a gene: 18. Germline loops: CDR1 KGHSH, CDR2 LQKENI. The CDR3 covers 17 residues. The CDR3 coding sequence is TGTGCCAGCTCGCTCCTCGGGGAGCGGGGAAGTAGTTACGAGCAGTACTTC. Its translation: CASSLLGERGSSYEQYF.

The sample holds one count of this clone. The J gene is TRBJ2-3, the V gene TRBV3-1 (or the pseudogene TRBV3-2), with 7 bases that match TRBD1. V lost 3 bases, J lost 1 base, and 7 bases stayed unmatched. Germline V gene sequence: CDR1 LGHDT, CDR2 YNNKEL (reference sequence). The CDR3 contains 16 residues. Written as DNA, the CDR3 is TGTGCCAGCAGCCACTCACAGGGGTTTGGCACAGATACGCAGTATTTT. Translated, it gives CASSHSQGFGTDTQYF.

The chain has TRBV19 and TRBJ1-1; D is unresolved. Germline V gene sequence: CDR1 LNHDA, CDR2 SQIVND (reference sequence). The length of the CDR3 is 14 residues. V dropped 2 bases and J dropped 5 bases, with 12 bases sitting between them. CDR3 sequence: CASSIYLRETEAFF. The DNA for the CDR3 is TGTGCCAGTAGTATATATTTGAGGGAGACTGAAGCTTTCTTT.

The CDR3 sequence is CASSQDLRAYGYTF. The CDR3 coding sequence is TGTGCCAGCAGCCAAGATCTCAGGGCTTATGGCTACACCTTC. The chain is built from TRBV4-2 and TRBJ1-2; tentative D call: TRBD1 (5 bases). CDR3 length: 14 amino acids. Germline V gene lookup returns CDR1 LGHNA and CDR2 YNFKEQ. With 0 bases removed from V and 5 bases from J, the gap between germline ends came to 10 bases.

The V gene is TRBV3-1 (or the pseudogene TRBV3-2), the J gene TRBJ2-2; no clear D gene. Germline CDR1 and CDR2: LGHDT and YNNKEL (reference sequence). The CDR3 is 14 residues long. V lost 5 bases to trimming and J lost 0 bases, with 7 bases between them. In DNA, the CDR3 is TGTGCCAGCAGCTTTGGAGCGAACACCGGGGAGCTGTTTTTT. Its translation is CASSFGANTGELFF.

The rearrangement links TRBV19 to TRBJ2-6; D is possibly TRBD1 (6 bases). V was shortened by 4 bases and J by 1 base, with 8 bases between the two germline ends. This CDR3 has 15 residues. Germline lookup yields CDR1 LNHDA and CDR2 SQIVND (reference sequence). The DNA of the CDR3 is TGTGCCAGTAGTAGGGGACATTCTGGGGCCAACGTCCTGACTTTC. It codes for CASSRGHSGANVLTF.

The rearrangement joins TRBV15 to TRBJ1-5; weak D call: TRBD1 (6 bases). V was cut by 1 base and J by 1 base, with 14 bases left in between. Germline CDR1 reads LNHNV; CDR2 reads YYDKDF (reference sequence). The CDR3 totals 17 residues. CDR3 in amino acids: CATSRGRGGPSNQPQHF. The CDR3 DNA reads TGTGCCACCAGCAGAGGGAGGGGGGGACCGAGCAATCAGCCCCAGCATTTT. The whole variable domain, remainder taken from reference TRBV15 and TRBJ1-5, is DAMVIQNPRYQVTQFGKPVTLSCSQTLNHNVMYWYQQKSSQAPKLLFHYYDKDFNNEADTPDNFQSRRPNTSFCFLDIRSPGLGDTAMYLCATSRGRGGPSNQPQHFGDGTRLSIL.

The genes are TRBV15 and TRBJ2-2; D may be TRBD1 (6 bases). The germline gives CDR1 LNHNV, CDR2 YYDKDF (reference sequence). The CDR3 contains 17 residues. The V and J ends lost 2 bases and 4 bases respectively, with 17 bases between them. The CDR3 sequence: CATSRTYTGQSTGELFF. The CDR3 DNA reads TGTGCCACCAGCAGAACGTACACGGGACAAAGCACCGGGGAGCTGTTTTTT.

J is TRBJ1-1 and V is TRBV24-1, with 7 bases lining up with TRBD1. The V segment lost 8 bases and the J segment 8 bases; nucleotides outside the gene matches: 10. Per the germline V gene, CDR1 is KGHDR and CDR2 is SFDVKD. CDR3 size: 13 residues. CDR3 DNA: TGTGCCACCACCTCCGACAGGGAGGCCGAAGCTTTCTTT. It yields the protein CATTSDREAEAFF.

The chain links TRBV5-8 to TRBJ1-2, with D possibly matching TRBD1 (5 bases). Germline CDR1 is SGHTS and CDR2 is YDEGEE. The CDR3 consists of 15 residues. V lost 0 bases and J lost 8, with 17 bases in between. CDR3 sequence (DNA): TGTGCCAGCAGCTTGGCGACAGTAGTTGGGTTCGGCTACACCTTC. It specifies CASSLATVVGFGYTF.